This TCR beta chain was observed in a study of blood T cell repertoires in COVID-19. Study information: Acute-phase and convalescent COVID-19 samples originated in the United States, Italy and Spain. PBMCs, B-cell-depleted T cells, or T cells were the source of the cDNA or gDNA that made up the material.

Libraries were prepared by immunoSEQ multiplex PCR; TCRdb keeps only in-frame clonotypes and omits some of them. The data contain around 40,000 clones, approximately 87% of them singletons. Germline assignment: CDR1 GTSNPN and CDR2 SVGIG (reference sequence). Unmatched junction bases numbered 8, after V lost 4 bases and J lost 0 bases. CDR3 length: 16 amino acids. Patients of the Seattle cohort, enrolled during active infection, were followed longitudinally. The clonotype was recovered from a man aged 35 to 55 with COVID-19, enrolled during active disease. Source material: peripheral blood. The J gene is TRBJ2-1, the V gene TRBV30; 8 nucleotides match TRBD2. The CDR3 bases are TGTGCCTGGACGGGGGTAGCGGGGAGCTCCTACAATGAGCAGTTCTTC. Its protein is CAWTGVAGSSYNEQFF.